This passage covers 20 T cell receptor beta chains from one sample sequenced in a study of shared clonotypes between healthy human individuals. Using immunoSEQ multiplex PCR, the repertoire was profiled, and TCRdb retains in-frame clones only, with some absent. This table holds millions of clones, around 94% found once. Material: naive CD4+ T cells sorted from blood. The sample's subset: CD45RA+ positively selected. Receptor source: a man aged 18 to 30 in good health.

The CDR3 coding sequence is TGTGCCAGTAGTCCAGGACCCTCTGGAAACACCATATATTTT. Translation: CASSPGPSGNTIYF. The chain couples TRBV19 to TRBJ1-3; D call uncertain. V shed 5 bases and J shed 0 bases, with 8 bases lying between them. The length of the CDR3 is 14 residues. Germline V gene data show CDR1 as LNHDA and CDR2 as SQIVND (reference sequence).

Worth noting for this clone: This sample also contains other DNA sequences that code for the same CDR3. The CDR3: CAWSVQGDSPLHF. In DNA, the CDR3 is TGTGCCTGGAGTGTACAGGGCGATTCACCCCTCCACTTT. The chain links TRBV30 to TRBJ1-6; D perhaps matches TRBD1 (6 bases). CDR1 GTSNPN and CDR2 SVGIG come from the germline V gene (reference sequence). This CDR3 is built from 13 residues. Trimming removed 0 bases at V and 8 bases at J, with 8 bases between.

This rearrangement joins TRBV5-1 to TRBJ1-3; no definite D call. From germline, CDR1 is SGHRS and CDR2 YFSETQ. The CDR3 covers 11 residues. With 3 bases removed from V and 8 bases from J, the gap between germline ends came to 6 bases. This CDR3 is CASSSGDTIYF. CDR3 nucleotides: TGCGCCAGCAGCTCCGGGGACACCATATATTTT.

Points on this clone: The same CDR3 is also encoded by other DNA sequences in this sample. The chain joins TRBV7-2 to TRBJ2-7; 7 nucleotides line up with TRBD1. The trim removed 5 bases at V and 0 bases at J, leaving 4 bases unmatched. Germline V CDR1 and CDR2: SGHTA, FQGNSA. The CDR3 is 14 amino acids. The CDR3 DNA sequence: TGTGCCAGCAGCCCAAGACAGGGCTCCTACGAGCAGTACTTC. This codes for CASSPRQGSYEQYF.

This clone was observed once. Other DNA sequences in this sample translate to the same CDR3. The CDR3 spells CASSLEGSQPQHF. CDR3 DNA: TGTGCCAGCAGCTTAGAGGGGTCGCAGCCCCAGCATTTT. The chain couples TRBV7-9 to TRBJ1-5; weak D call: TRBD1 (5 bases). CDR1 and CDR2 (germline): SEHNR, FQNEAQ (reference sequence). The V and J ends lost 1 base and 7 bases respectively, with 8 bases between them. The CDR3 covers 13 residues.

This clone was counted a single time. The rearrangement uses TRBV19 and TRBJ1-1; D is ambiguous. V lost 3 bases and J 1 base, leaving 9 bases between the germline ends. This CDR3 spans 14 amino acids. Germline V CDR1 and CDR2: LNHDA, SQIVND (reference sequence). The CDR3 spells CASSIPHTNTEAFF. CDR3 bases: TGTGCCAGTAGTATCCCTCATACGAACACTGAAGCTTTCTTT.

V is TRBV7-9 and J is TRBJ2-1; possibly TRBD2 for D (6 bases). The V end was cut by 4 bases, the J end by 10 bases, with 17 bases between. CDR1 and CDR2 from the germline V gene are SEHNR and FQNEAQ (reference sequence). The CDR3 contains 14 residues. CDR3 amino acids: CASSWGLTPREQFF. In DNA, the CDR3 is TGTGCCAGCAGCTGGGGACTTACCCCGAGGGAGCAGTTCTTC. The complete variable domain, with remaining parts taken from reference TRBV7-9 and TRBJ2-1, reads DTGVSQNPRHKITKRGQNVTFRCDPISEHNRLYWYRQTLGQGPEFLTYFQNEAQLEKSRLLSDRFSAERPKGSFSTLEIQRTEQGDSAMYLCASSWGLTPREQFFGPGTRLTVL.

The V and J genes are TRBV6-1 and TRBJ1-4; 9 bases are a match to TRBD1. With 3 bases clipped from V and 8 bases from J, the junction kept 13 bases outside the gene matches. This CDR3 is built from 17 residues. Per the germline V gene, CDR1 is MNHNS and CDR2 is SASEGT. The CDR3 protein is CASSDGKRTGVREKLFF. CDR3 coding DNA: TGTGCCAGCAGTGATGGGAAGCGGACAGGGGTCAGGGAAAAACTGTTTTTT.

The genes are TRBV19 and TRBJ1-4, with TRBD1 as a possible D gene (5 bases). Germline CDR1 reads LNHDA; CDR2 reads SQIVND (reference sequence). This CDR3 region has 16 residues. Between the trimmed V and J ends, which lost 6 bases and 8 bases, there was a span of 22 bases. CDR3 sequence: CASRGARAGPGEKLFF. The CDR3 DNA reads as TGTGCCAGTAGGGGAGCCCGGGCAGGGCCTGGGGAAAAACTGTTTTTT.

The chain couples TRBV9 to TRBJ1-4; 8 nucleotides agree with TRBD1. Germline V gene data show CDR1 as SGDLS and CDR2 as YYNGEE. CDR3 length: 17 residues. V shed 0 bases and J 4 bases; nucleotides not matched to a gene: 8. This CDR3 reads CASSVADRGLINEKLFF. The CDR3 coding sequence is TGTGCCAGCAGCGTAGCTGACAGGGGACTAATTAATGAAAAACTGTTTTTT.

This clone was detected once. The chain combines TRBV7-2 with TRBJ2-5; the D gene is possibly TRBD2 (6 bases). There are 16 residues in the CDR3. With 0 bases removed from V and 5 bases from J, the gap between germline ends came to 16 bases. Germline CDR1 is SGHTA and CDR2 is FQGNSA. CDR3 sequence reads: CASSLAGGSNGETQYF. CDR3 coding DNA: TGTGCCAGCAGCTTAGCGGGGGGATCTAATGGGGAGACCCAGTACTTC.

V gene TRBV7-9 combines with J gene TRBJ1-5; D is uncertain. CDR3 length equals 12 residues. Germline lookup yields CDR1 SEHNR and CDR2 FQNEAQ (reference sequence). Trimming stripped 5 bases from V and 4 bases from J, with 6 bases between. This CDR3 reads CASSVGNQPQHF. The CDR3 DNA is TGTGCCAGCAGCGTAGGGAATCAGCCCCAGCATTTT.

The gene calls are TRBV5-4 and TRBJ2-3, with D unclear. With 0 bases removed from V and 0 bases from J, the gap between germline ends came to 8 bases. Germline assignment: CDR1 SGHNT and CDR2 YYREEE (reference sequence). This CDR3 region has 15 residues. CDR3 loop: CASSLVSRSTDTQYF. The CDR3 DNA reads TGTGCCAGCAGCTTGGTTTCTAGGAGCACAGATACGCAGTATTTT.

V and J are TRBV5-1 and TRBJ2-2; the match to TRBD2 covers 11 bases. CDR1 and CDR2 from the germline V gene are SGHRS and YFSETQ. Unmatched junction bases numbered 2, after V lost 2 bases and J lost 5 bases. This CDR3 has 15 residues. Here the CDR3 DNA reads TGCGCCAGCAGCTTACTAGCGGGAGAAACCGGGGAGCTGTTTTTT. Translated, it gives CASSLLAGETGELFF.

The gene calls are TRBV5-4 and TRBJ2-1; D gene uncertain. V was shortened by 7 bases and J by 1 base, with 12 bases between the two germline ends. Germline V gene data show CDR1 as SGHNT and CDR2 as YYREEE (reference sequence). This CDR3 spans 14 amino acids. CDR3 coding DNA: TGTGCCAGCTCCCCCGAGGTTTCCTACAATGAGCAGTTCTTC. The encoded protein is CASSPEVSYNEQFF.

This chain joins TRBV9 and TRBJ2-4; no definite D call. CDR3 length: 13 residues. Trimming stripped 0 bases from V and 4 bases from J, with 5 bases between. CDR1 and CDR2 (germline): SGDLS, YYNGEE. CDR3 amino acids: CASSVGVKNIQYF. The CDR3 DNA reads TGTGCCAGCAGCGTAGGGGTGAAAAACATTCAGTACTTC. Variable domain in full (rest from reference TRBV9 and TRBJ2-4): DSGVTQTPKHLITATGQRVTLRCSPRSGDLSVYWYQQSLDQGLQFLIQYYNGEERAKGNILERFSAQQFPDLHSELNLSSLELGDSALYFCASSVGVKNIQYFGAGTRLSVL.

DNA for the CDR3: TGTGCCAGCAGCCCCGGCCAGGTCGTTAACTATGGCTACACCTTC. It is translated as CASSPGQVVNYGYTF. The gene calls are TRBV4-2 and TRBJ1-2; the D is unclear. The length of the CDR3 is 15 residues. The ends were cut back, 4 bases at V and 1 base at J, with 13 bases in the middle. CDR1 is LGHNA and CDR2 is YNFKEQ in the germline V gene.

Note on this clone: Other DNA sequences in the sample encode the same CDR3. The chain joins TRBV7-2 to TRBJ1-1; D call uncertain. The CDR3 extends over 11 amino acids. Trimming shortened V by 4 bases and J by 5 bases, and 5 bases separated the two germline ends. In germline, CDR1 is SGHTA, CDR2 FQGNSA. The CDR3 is CASSSVTEAFF. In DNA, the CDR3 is TGTGCCAGCAGCTCCGTAACTGAAGCTTTCTTT.

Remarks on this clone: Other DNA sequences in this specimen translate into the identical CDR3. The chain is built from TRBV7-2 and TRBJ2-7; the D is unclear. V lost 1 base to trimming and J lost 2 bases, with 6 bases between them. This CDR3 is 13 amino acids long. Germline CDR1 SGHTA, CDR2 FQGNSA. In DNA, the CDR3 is TGTGCCAGCAGCTTAGTGGTAGCCTACGAGCAGTACTTC. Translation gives CASSLVVAYEQYF.

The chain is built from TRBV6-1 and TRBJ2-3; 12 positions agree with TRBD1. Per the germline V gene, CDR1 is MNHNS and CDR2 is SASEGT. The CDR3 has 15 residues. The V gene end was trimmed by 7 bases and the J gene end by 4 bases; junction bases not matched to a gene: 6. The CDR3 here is CASITGQGAADTQYF. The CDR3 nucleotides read TGTGCCAGCATTACGGGACAGGGGGCCGCAGATACGCAGTATTTT.